The 21 T cell receptor beta chains below were found in one sample sequenced in a study of shared clonotypes between healthy human individuals. Only CD45RO-negative cells positively selected for CCR7 counted as naive CD8 cells, so terminally differentiated effector memory CD45RA+ cells were excluded. Data came from immunoSEQ multiplex PCR; TCRdb stores just in-frame clones and leaves some out. Of about 820,000 clones in the sample, more than 85% were seen once. Sequencing input: naive CD8+ T cells sorted from blood. All receptors derive from a man aged 25-45 years in good health.

V is TRBV7-9 and J is TRBJ2-2; D tentatively reads TRBD1 or TRBD2 (5 bases each). Germline V gene data show CDR1 as SEHNR and CDR2 as FQNEAQ (reference sequence). Trimming pared 3 bases from V and 4 bases from J, leaving 12 bases between. This CDR3 has 15 residues. CDR3: CASSFLMGVTGELFF. CDR3 coding DNA: TGTGCCAGCAGCTTTCTCATGGGGGTCACCGGGGAGCTGTTTTTT.

The chain employs TRBV7-9 and TRBJ2-7; D is uncertain. Germline V CDR1 and CDR2: SEHNR, FQNEAQ (reference sequence). V lost 4 bases and J 5 bases, leaving 9 bases between the germline ends. The CDR3 totals 12 residues. The CDR3 DNA follows: TGTGCCAGCAGCTCTGGCCTGGACGAGCAGTACTTC. Protein product: CASSSGLDEQYF.

The J gene is TRBJ1-1, the V gene TRBV7-9, with a possible D match to TRBD1 (5 bases). The CDR3 runs 14 residues. With 3 bases removed from V and 12 bases from J, the gap between germline ends came to 20 bases. Germline-derived CDR1 and CDR2 are SEHNR and FQNEAQ (reference sequence). The CDR3 DNA follows: TGTGCCAGCAGCTTCCAAAATAGACAGACTGCGACTTTCTTT. Translated, it gives CASSFQNRQTATFF.

This sequence joins TRBV7-9 and TRBJ2-3; the D gene is possibly TRBD1 (6 bases). CDR1 SEHNR and CDR2 FQNEAQ come from the germline V gene (reference sequence). The CDR3 runs to 16 residues. Trimming removed 6 bases from V and 2 bases from J, with 18 bases in between. The CDR3 sequence: CASRFSWAGDTDTQYF. The DNA for the CDR3 is TGTGCCAGCAGATTTTCCTGGGCAGGGGACACAGATACGCAGTATTTT.

V usage is TRBV19 and J usage is TRBJ1-5; a possible D gene is TRBD1 (6 bases). V lost 5 bases and J lost 3, with 14 bases in between. CDR3 length equals 15 residues. Germline CDR1 and CDR2: LNHDA and SQIVND (reference sequence). For the CDR3, the DNA is TGTGCCAGTAGTTACCAGGACAGAATCAATCAGCCCCAGCATTTT. Translated, it gives CASSYQDRINQPQHF.

Of note for this clone: Within the sample, other DNA sequences also encode this same CDR3. This chain connects TRBV7-3 to TRBJ2-6, with a weak D call TRBD2 (5 bases). The CDR3 has 14 residues. V was shortened by 5 bases and J by 0 bases, with 5 bases between the two germline ends. CDR1 is SGHTA and CDR2 is FQGTGA in the germline V gene. CDR3 loop: CASSEGSGANVLTF. In DNA, the CDR3 is TGTGCCAGCAGCGAGGGCTCTGGGGCCAACGTCCTGACTTTC.

The chain is built from TRBV7-9 and TRBJ2-1; 10 nucleotides agree with TRBD2. In germline, CDR1 is SEHNR, CDR2 FQNEAQ (reference sequence). This CDR3 region has 15 residues. V was clipped by 3 bases and J by 9 bases; unmatched bases: 8. The CDR3 loop is CASSFLAGGVGEQFF. CDR3 nucleotide sequence: TGTGCCAGCAGCTTTTTAGCGGGAGGAGTCGGTGAGCAGTTCTTC.

This chain uses TRBV9 with TRBJ2-1; a possible D gene is TRBD2 (6 bases). Trimming cost V 4 bases and J 8 bases, with 16 bases left between them. The CDR3 consists of 14 residues. CDR1 is SGDLS and CDR2 is YYNGEE in the germline V gene. CDR3 amino acids: CASSHGRATHEQFF. For the CDR3, the DNA is TGTGCCAGCAGCCACGGGAGAGCTACCCATGAGCAGTTCTTC.

V and J are TRBV5-6 and TRBJ2-1, with a weak D call TRBD2 (5 bases). Germline V gene data show CDR1 as SGHDT and CDR2 as YYEEEE. The CDR3 is made up of 16 amino acids. With 0 bases removed from V and 1 base from J, the gap between germline ends came to 11 bases. CDR3 sequence: CASSLALAGSYNEQFF. Here the CDR3 DNA reads TGTGCCAGCAGCTTGGCCCTAGCCGGTTCCTACAATGAGCAGTTCTTC.

V usage is TRBV6-5 and J usage is TRBJ1-5, with D perhaps matching TRBD1 (5 bases). This CDR3 region has 14 residues. Germline assignment: CDR1 MNHEY and CDR2 SVGAGI. The V gene lost 0 bases and the J gene lost 6 bases, with 9 bases spanning the gap. The CDR3: CASSYSGGFQPQHF. The CDR3 DNA is TGTGCCAGCAGTTACTCGGGGGGGTTTCAGCCCCAGCATTTT.

The V call is TRBV5-1, the J call TRBJ2-7; TRBD2 matches 13 bases. V lost 3 bases to trimming and J lost 6 bases; unmatched junction nucleotides: 9. Germline V gene lookup returns CDR1 SGHRS and CDR2 YFSETQ. This CDR3 spans 16 amino acids. The CDR3 DNA reads as TGCGCCAGCAGCTGGGGGACTAGCGGGATTTTCGTCGAGCAGTACTTC. It codes for CASSWGTSGIFVEQYF. The full variable domain, in which reference TRBV5-1 and TRBJ2-7 provide the parts outside the CDR3, is KAGVTQTPRYLIKTRGQQVTLSCSPISGHRSVSWYQQTPGQGLQFLFEYFSETQRNKGNFPGRFSGRQFSNSRSEMNVSTLELGDSALYLCASSWGTSGIFVEQYFGPGTRLTVT.

The chain couples TRBV19 to TRBJ2-7; no clear D gene. Per the germline V gene, CDR1 is LNHDA and CDR2 is SQIVND (reference sequence). The V and J ends lost 6 bases and 3 bases respectively, with 15 bases between them. This CDR3 spans 14 amino acids. The CDR3 region has the DNA TGTGCCAGTAGGGCTCAGGAATCCAACTACGAGCAGTACTTC. This codes for CASRAQESNYEQYF.

J is TRBJ1-4 and V is TRBV9; D perhaps matches TRBD1 (6 bases). The germline V gene has CDR1 SGDLS and CDR2 YYNGEE. This CDR3 contains 16 residues. Trimming took off 1 base at V and 8 bases at J, with 18 bases between the two ends. CDR3 protein: CASSVTGTPQGEKLFF. CDR3 coding DNA: TGTGCCAGCAGCGTAACAGGAACACCTCAGGGGGAAAAACTGTTTTTT.

The chain carries TRBV10-1 and TRBJ2-7; 11 positions match TRBD2. Germline V gives CDR1 WNHNN, CDR2 SYGVQD (reference sequence). This CDR3 is built from 13 residues. Trimming removed 6 bases from V and 3 bases from J; junction bases left unmatched: 1. Written as DNA, the CDR3 is TGCGCCAGCAGGGGGACTAGCGGCTACGAGCAGTACTTC. This codes for CASRGTSGYEQYF.

This chain uses TRBV7-3 with TRBJ2-1; D might be TRBD2 (5 bases). Germline-derived CDR1 and CDR2 are SGHTA and FQGTGA. The CDR3 is 15 residues long. V was trimmed by 5 bases and J by 3 bases, leaving 14 bases between them. CDR3 protein: CASSPKGVGYNEQFF. The CDR3, as DNA: TGTGCCAGCAGCCCAAAGGGAGTGGGCTACAATGAGCAGTTCTTC.

The rearrangement links TRBV18 to TRBJ2-3; D ambiguous. V was shortened by 0 bases and J by 3 bases, with 7 bases between the two germline ends. CDR3 length: 14 amino acids. Per the germline V gene, CDR1 is KGHSH and CDR2 is LQKENI. CDR3 sequence (DNA): TGTGCCAGCTCACCACCGAACGGGACAGATACGCAGTATTTT. Its translation is CASSPPNGTDTQYF.

The rearrangement joins TRBV28 to TRBJ2-7; 8 bases match TRBD2. CDR3 length equals 17 residues. Losses at the gene ends were 5 bases for V and 4 bases for J; bases not matched to a gene: 16. Per germline, CDR1 MDHEN and CDR2 SYDVKM. The DNA of the CDR3 is TGTGCCAGCAGTACCGACGAAACGAGCGGGAGTAGTTACGAGCAGTACTTC. Translated, it gives CASSTDETSGSSYEQYF. Filled out from reference TRBV28 and TRBJ2-7, the complete variable domain reads DVKVTQSSRYLVKRTGEKVFLECVQDMDHENMFWYRQDPGLGLRLIYFSYDVKMKEKGDIPEGYSVSREKKERFSLILESASTNQTSMYLCASSTDETSGSSYEQYFGPGTRLTVT.

The V gene is TRBV4-3, the J gene TRBJ2-7; tentative D call: TRBD2 (6 bases). Between the trimmed V and J ends, which lost 2 bases and 3 bases, there was a span of 23 bases. The CDR3 totals 18 residues. Per germline, CDR1 LGHNA and CDR2 YSLEER. The CDR3 spells CASSQSVPRGGIGYEQYF. DNA of the CDR3: TGCGCCAGCAGCCAAAGCGTCCCGAGGGGCGGGATTGGCTACGAGCAGTACTTC.

The gene calls are TRBV27 and TRBJ2-1; D is uncertain. Deletions cut 5 bases from V and 8 bases from J, with 7 bases between. Germline lookup yields CDR1 MNHEY and CDR2 SMNVEV (reference sequence). The CDR3 is made up of 11 amino acids. Written as DNA, the CDR3 is TGTGCCAGCAGTATATATGATGAGCAGTTCTTC. It translates to CASSIYDEQFF.

V and J are TRBV4-1 and TRBJ1-1; D gene unclear. The V end was cut by 2 bases, the J end by 5 bases, with 6 bases between. CDR3 length: 12 amino acids. Per germline, CDR1 MGHRA and CDR2 YSYEKL. The CDR3 DNA sequence: TGCGCCAGCAGCCAACGAGGGACTGAAGCTTTCTTT. Protein product: CASSQRGTEAFF.

V and J are TRBV29-1 and TRBJ2-7; D possibly uses TRBD1 or TRBD2 (5 bases each). The V end was cut by 3 bases, the J end by 3 bases, with 9 bases between. There are 12 residues in the CDR3. From germline, CDR1 is SQVTM and CDR2 ANQGSEA. CDR3 DNA sequence: TGCAGCGTTGAGGGGGACGGCTACGAGCAGTACTTC. The encoded protein is CSVEGDGYEQYF.